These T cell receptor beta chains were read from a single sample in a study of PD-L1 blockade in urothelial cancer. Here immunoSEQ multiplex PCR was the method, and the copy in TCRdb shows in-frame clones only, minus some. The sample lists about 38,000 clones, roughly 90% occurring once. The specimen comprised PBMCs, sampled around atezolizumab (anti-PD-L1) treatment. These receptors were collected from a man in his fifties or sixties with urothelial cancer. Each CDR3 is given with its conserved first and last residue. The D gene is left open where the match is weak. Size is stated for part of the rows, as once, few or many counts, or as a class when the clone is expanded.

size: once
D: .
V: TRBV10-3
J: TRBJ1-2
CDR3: CAISEQASNYGYTF
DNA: TGTGCCATCAGTGAGCAGGCTTCTAACTATGGCTACACCTTC

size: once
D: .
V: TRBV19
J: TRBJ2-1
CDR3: CASSIDLETETYNEQFF
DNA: TGTGCCAGTAGTATAGATCTAGAGACAGAGACCTACAATGAGCAGTTCTTC

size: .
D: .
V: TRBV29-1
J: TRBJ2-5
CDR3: CSVEGQRARETQYF
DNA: TGCAGCGTTGAAGGGCAGCGGGCCCGGGAGACCCAGTACTTC

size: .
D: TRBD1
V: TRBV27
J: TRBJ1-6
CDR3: CASSRGDNSPLHF
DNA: TGTGCCAGCAGCAGGGGGGATAATTCACCCCTCCACTTT

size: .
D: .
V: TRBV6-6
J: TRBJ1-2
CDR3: CASSYEGGDYGYTF
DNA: TGTGCCAGCAGTTATGAGGGGGGGGACTATGGCTACACCTTC

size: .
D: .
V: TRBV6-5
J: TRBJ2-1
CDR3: CASSYGGQGRNEQFF
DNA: TGTGCCAGCAGTTACGGAGGTCAGGGGAGAAATGAGCAGTTCTTC

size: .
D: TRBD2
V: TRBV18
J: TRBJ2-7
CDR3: CASSPSGGFYEQYF
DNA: TGTGCCAGCTCACCGAGCGGGGGTTTCTACGAGCAGTACTTC

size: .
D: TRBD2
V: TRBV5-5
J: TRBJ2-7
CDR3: CASSLVFLAGVHEQYF
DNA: TGTGCCAGCAGCTTGGTATTCCTAGCGGGAGTTCACGAGCAGTACTTC

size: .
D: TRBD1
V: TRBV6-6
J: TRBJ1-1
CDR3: CASSTDRGNTEAFF
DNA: TGTGCCAGCAGTACGGACAGGGGGAACACTGAAGCTTTCTTT

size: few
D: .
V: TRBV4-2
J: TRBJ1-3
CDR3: CASSQDSLSVGNTIYF
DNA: TGTGCCAGCAGCCAAGATTCCTTATCTGTTGGAAACACCATATATTTT

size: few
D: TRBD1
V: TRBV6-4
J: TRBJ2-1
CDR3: CASSENGQGGNEQFF
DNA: TGTGCCAGCAGTGAAAATGGACAGGGGGGCAATGAGCAGTTCTTC

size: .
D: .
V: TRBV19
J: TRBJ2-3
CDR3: CASKSSTGTDTQYF
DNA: TGTGCCAGTAAATCCTCAACGGGCACAGATACGCAGTATTTT

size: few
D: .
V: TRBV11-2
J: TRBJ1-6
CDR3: CASSLVGSTYNSPLHF
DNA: TGTGCCAGCAGCTTAGTTGGGAGCACCTATAATTCACCCCTCCACTTT

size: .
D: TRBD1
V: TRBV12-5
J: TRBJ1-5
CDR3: CASGLAGVGGGTQPQHF
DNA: TGTGCTAGTGGTTTGGCAGGCGTAGGAGGGGGCACTCAGCCCCAGCATTTT

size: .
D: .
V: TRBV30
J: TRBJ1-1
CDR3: CAWSEGGGTEAFF
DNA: TGTGCCTGGAGTGAGGGGGGGGGTACTGAAGCTTTCTTT

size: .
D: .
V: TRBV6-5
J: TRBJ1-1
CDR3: CASGEAFF
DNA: TGTGCCAGCGGCGAAGCTTTCTTT

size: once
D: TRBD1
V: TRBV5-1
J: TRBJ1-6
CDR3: CASSFHRDSYNSPLHF
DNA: TGCGCCAGCAGCTTCCACCGGGACAGCTATAATTCACCCCTCCACTTT

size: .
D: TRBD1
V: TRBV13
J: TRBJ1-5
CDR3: CASSLGLTGASNQPQHF
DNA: TGTGCCAGCAGCTTAGGCCTCACAGGGGCCAGCAATCAGCCCCAGCATTTT

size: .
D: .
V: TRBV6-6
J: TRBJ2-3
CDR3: CASSYGRGVLTDTQYF
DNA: TGTGCCAGCAGTTACGGCCGGGGTGTACTTACAGATACGCAGTATTTT

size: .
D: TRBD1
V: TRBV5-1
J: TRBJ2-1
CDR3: CASSIGQGTYNEQFF
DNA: TGCGCCAGCAGCATAGGACAGGGTACCTACAATGAGCAGTTCTTC

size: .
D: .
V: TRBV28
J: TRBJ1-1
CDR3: CASSLSGGGTEAFF
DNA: TGTGCCAGCAGTTTATCGGGGGGCGGCACTGAAGCTTTCTTT

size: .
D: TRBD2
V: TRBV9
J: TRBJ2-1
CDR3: CASSVGPAGGDNEQFF
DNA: TGTGCCAGCAGCGTCGGACCCGCGGGGGGGGACAATGAGCAGTTCTTC

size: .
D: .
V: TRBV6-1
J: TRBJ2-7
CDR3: CASSVSGYRQYF
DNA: TGTGCCAGCAGTGTTTCAGGGTATCGGCAGTACTTC

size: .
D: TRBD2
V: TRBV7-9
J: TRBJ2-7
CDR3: CASSLRTSGSSYEQYF
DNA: TGTGCCAGCAGCTTACGTACTAGCGGGAGCTCCTACGAGCAGTACTTC

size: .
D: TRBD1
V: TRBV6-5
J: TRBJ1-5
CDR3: CASSRDRGNQPQHF
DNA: TGTGCCAGCAGTCGGGACAGGGGGAACCAGCCCCAGCATTTT

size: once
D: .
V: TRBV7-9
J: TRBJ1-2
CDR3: CASRGGSYGYTF
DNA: TGTGCCAGCAGGGGAGGAAGCTATGGCTACACCTTC

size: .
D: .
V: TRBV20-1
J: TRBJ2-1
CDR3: CSARGGNEQFF
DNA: TGCAGTGCGCGAGGGGGAAATGAGCAGTTCTTC

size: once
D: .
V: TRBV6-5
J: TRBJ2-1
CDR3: CASSYSGLGYNEQFF
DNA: TGTGCCAGCAGTTACTCTGGGCTTGGGTACAATGAGCAGTTCTTC

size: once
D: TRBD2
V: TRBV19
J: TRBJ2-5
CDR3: CASSTSLTSGRRRETQYF
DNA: TGTGCCAGTAGTACCTCTCTGACTAGCGGGAGACGCCGGGAGACCCAGTACTTC

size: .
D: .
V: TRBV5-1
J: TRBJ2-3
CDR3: CASSQNIGGLTDTQYF
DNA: TGCGCCAGCAGCCAAAATATCGGGGGGCTAACAGATACGCAGTATTTT

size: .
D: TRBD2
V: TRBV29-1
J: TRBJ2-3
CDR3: CSVEDVFGRGGVTDTQYF
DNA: TGCAGCGTTGAAGACGTATTCGGGCGGGGGGGGGTCACAGATACGCAGTATTTT

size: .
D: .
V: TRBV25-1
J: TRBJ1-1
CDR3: CASSKQGTEAFF
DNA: TGTGCCAGCAGTAAGCAGGGGACTGAAGCTTTCTTT

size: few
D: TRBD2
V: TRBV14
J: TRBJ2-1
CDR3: CASSQLDGGASNEQFF
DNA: TGTGCCAGCAGCCAATTGGACGGGGGGGCCTCCAATGAGCAGTTCTTC

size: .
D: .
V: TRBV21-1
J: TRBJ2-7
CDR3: CASSPQDYEQYF
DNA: TGTGCCAGCAGCCCGCAGGACTACGAGCAGTACTTC

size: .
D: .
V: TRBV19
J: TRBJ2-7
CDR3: CASSFSRGGEQYF
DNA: TGTGCCAGTAGTTTCTCAAGGGGGGGGGAGCAGTACTTC

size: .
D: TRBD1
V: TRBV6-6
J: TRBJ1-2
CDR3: CASSYLQGAQGYTF
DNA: TGTGCCAGCAGTTACCTACAGGGGGCGCAGGGCTACACCTTC

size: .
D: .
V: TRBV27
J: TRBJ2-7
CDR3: CASSSGRTKNSYEQYF
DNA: TGTGCCAGCAGTTCGGGCAGGACTAAAAACTCCTACGAGCAGTACTTC

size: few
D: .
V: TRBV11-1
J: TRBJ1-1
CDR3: CASSSSRGNTEAFF
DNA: TGTGCCAGCAGCTCTTCAAGGGGGAACACTGAAGCTTTCTTT

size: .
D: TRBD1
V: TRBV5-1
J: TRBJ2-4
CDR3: CASSHGQGLAKNIQYF
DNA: TGCGCCAGCAGCCACGGACAGGGTCTTGCCAAAAACATTCAGTACTTC

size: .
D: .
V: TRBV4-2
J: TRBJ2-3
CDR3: CASSHSSSDTQYF
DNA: TGTGCCAGCAGCCATTCTTCCTCGGATACGCAGTATTTT

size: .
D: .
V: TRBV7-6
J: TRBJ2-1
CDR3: CASSLVSGGEQFF
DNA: TGTGCCAGCAGCTTAGTTTCGGGGGGCGAGCAGTTCTTC

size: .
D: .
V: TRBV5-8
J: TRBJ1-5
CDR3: CASSLMGRGQPQHF
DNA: TGTGCCAGCAGCTTAATGGGGAGGGGACAGCCCCAGCATTTT

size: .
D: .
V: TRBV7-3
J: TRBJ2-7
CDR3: CASSLIQGHEQYF
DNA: TGTGCCAGCAGCTTAATCCAGGGCCACGAGCAGTACTTC

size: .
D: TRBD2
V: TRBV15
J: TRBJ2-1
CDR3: CATSRLGTSGNEQFF
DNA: TGTGCCACCAGCAGACTCGGGACTAGCGGCAATGAGCAGTTCTTC

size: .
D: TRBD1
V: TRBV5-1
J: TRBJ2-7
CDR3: CASSPGQGYYEQYF
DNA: TGCGCCAGCAGCCCCGGACAGGGGTACTACGAGCAGTACTTC

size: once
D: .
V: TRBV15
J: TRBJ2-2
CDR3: CATSRDLLALWNTGELFF
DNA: TGTGCCACCAGCAGAGATCTTCTAGCGCTCTGGAACACCGGGGAGCTGTTTTTT

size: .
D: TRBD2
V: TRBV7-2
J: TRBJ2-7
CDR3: CASSSGRLYEQYF
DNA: TGTGCCAGCAGCTCCGGGAGGTTATACGAGCAGTACTTC

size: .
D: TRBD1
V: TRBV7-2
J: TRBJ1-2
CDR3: CASSYETGGRGYTF
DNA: TGTGCCAGCAGCTACGAGACAGGGGGCCGTGGCTACACCTTC

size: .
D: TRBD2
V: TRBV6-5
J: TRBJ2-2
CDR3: CASKGSGVTGELFF
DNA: TGTGCCAGCAAGGGGAGCGGGGTGACCGGGGAGCTGTTTTTT

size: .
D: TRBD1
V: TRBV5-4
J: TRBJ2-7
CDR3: CASSPRQGLGEQYF
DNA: TGTGCCAGCAGCCCGCGACAGGGATTAGGCGAGCAGTACTTC

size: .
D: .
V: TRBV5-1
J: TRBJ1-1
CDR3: CASSPQGMNTEAFF
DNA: TGCGCCAGCAGCCCTCAGGGGATGAACACTGAAGCTTTCTTT

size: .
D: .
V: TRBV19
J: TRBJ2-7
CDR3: CASRGEDSYEQYF
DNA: TGTGCCAGCAGGGGGGAAGATTCCTACGAGCAGTACTTC

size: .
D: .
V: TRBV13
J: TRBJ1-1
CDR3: CASSLGGRQLNTEAFF
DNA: TGTGCCAGCAGCTTAGGCGGAAGACAGTTGAACACTGAAGCTTTCTTT